Listed below are T cell receptor beta chains from one sample, sequenced in a study of CD8 T cells in ankylosing spondylitis. MiXCR was run by TCRdb on the 5' RACE reads, yielding one entry per CDR3 protein. The sample records over 60,000 distinct CDR3 sequences, 5.3% being singletons. The sequencing input was blood, either unsorted or a sorted T cell fraction (not recorded which). These receptor sequences come from a male donor with ankylosing spondylitis or in good health (not recorded which). Each CDR3 is given with its conserved first and last residue. A D gene is named only where the DNA matches it firmly. The size of a clone is reported for some rows only, either as once, few or many, or as a class for expanded clones.

NA,TRBJ1-1,many,10,TRBV20-1,TGCAGTGCCAGGACCGCTGAAGCTTTCTTT,CSARTAEAFF
NA,TRBJ2-3,many,16,TRBV30,TGTGCCTGGAGTTTCGCGGAGAACAGGGGCACAGATACGCAGTATTTT,CAWSFAENRGTDTQYF
TRBD1,TRBJ2-7,NA,15,TRBV5-1,TGCGCCAGCAGCTTGGGGGCAGGGGGAGCCTACGAGCAGTACTTC,CASSLGAGGAYEQYF
NA,TRBJ1-6,many,15,TRBV28,TGTGCCAGCAGACCGCCGGGACAAGGATATTCACCCCTCCACTTT,CASRPPGQGYSPLHF
TRBD2,TRBJ2-1,many,13,TRBV6-6,TGTGCCAGCAGTACGTCCCGGGGGGGTGAGCAGTTCTTC,CASSTSRGGEQFF
NA,TRBJ2-2,many,15,TRBV11-2,TGTGCCAGCACCCCGGGACTTCTTAACACCGGGGAGCTGTTTTTT,CASTPGLLNTGELFF
TRBD1,TRBJ2-5,many,15,TRBV5-1,TGCGCCAGCAGCCCCACGACAGGGAGCCAAGAGACCCAGTACTTC,CASSPTTGSQETQYF
TRBD1,TRBJ1-3,many,17,TRBV11-2,TGTGCCAGCAGCTTAGAGGGACAGGTGGCCTCTGGAAACACCATATATTTT,CASSLEGQVASGNTIYF
NA,TRBJ2-1,few,13,TRBV11-3,TGTGCCAGCAGTTCAACCTTGGAAGGTGAGCAGTTCTTC,CASSSTLEGEQFF
NA,TRBJ2-7,many,14,TRBV28,TGTGCCAGCAGTTCCGGGACACTTCCCTACGAGCAGTACTTC,CASSSGTLPYEQYF
TRBD2,TRBJ2-5,many,14,TRBV20-1,TGCAGTGCTTTCCTCACTAGCGGGGGGGAGACCCAGTACTTC,CSAFLTSGGETQYF
NA,TRBJ2-2,NA,15,TRBV4-1,TGCGACAGCAGTCAATCAGAGGCCTTCACCGGGGAGCGGTTTTTT,CDSSQSEAFTGERFF
NA,TRBJ1-2,NA,15,TRBV10-3,TGTACCATCAGTGAAGACGGCGGCGGCCGCGCTGGCTACACCTTC,CTISEDGGGRAGYTF
TRBD1,TRBJ1-2,many,15,TRBV24-1,TGTGCCACCAGTGAAGCCGGGACAGAGTATTATGGCTACACCTTC,CATSEAGTEYYGYTF
TRBD1,TRBJ1-1,many,14,TRBV20-1,TGCAGTGTTTCACAGGGGGCGGATGACACTGAAGCTTTCTTT,CSVSQGADDTEAFF
NA,TRBJ2-1,many,15,TRBV19,TGTGCCAGTAGTATTGGGTCAGGATTCCTCAATGAGCAGTTCTTC,CASSIGSGFLNEQFF
NA,TRBJ1-3,many,16,TRBV5-1,TGCGCCAGCAGCCGCGAAGGGGGGCAAGCTGGAAACACCATATATTTT,CASSREGGQAGNTIYF